The 19 T cell receptor beta chains listed next were all sequenced from one sample in a study of cytomegalovirus exposure and HLA in healthy donors. Clones were sequenced by immunoSEQ multiplex PCR, and TCRdb holds only the in-frame ones, with some missing. The table records a few hundred thousand clones, roughly 89% of them present only once. Source material: PBMCs. The receptor set was obtained from a woman aged 18-30 years in good health and CMV-seronegative.

In DNA form, the CDR3 reads TGTGCCAGCACCTTTGAGGGCACCTTGGTAGGGTCACCCCTCCACTTT. It codes for CASTFEGTLVGSPLHF. This chain links TRBV27 with TRBJ1-6; D gene uncertain. Per the germline V gene, CDR1 is MNHEY and CDR2 is SMNVEV (reference sequence). This CDR3 has 16 amino acids. Trimming took 7 bases from V and 10 from J, leaving 23 bases between them.

This chain joins TRBV14 and TRBJ2-7, with 8 bases identical to TRBD2. This CDR3 is 13 amino acids long. Germline V lookup: CDR1 SGHDN, CDR2 FVKESK. V lost 4 bases and J lost 6; bases outside the gene matches: 5. This CDR3 reads CASSLGTSPEQYF. DNA for the CDR3: TGTGCCAGCAGCCTCGGGACTAGTCCCGAGCAGTACTTC.

The table lists this clone with a count of one. The V call is TRBV28, the J call TRBJ1-2; 7 nucleotides line up with TRBD1. Germline lookup yields CDR1 MDHEN and CDR2 SYDVKM. The trim removed 6 bases at V and 4 bases at J, leaving 11 bases unmatched. The CDR3 has 15 residues. The CDR3 loop reads CASSLGDSRGYGYTF. Written as DNA, the CDR3 is TGTGCCAGCAGCCTTGGGGACAGTCGGGGCTATGGCTACACCTTC.

The V and J genes are TRBV11-2 and TRBJ2-7; D may be TRBD2 (5 bases). The germline gives CDR1 SGHAT, CDR2 FQNNGV. CDR3 size: 13 residues. Trimming cost V 0 bases and J 7 bases, with 10 bases left between them. CDR3 sequence (DNA): TGTGCCAGCAGCTTAGACGGCGGGCGAGAGCAGTACTTC. As protein: CASSLDGGREQYF.

The rearrangement links TRBV4-3 to TRBJ1-4, with 7 bases matching TRBD1. The CDR3 runs 17 residues. The germline CDR1 and CDR2 sequences are LGHNA and YSLEER. V was clipped by 0 bases and J by 5 bases; unmatched bases: 9. The CDR3 region is CASSQEGKGTVNEKLFF. In nucleotides, the CDR3 is TGCGCCAGCAGCCAAGAAGGGAAGGGGACAGTCAATGAAAAACTGTTTTTT.

This clone has only one observation. The CDR3 region is CASSLGTGGLQETQYF. CDR3 sequence (DNA): TGTGCCAGCAGCTTGGGGACAGGGGGGCTCCAAGAGACCCAGTACTTC. The V gene is TRBV5-8, the J gene TRBJ2-5, with TRBD1 identical over 10 bases. Germline V lookup: CDR1 SGHTS, CDR2 YDEGEE. J lost 1 base, V lost 0 bases, and 3 bases had no gene match. There are 16 residues in the CDR3.

This clone was seen only a few times. The chain has TRBV30 and TRBJ2-7, with 12 bases fitting TRBD1. J was trimmed by 7 bases and V by 4 bases; bases with no gene match: 5. Germline lookup yields CDR1 GTSNPN and CDR2 SVGIG (reference sequence). The CDR3 runs 13 residues. As DNA, the CDR3 is TGTGCCTGGACGGGACAGGGGGCTGGTGAGCAGTACTTC. Translation: CAWTGQGAGEQYF.

The rearrangement joins TRBV2 to TRBJ2-6, with 9 positions matching TRBD1. J was trimmed by 1 base and V by 9 bases; bases with no gene match: 13. The germline V gene has CDR1 SNHLY and CDR2 FYNNEI. The CDR3 has 18 amino acids. The CDR3 sequence: CARREPGQGASGANVLTF. CDR3 DNA: TGTGCCAGAAGGGAACCGGGACAGGGTGCTTCTGGGGCCAACGTCCTGACTTTC.

The chain uses TRBV7-6 and TRBJ1-6, with D perhaps TRBD1 (6 bases). V was pared by 5 bases and J by 10 bases, with 18 bases between. Germline CDR1 is SGHVS and CDR2 is FNYEAQ. This CDR3 has 15 residues. CDR3 sequence: CASSLRAGVESPLHF. In nucleotides, the CDR3 is TGTGCCAGCAGCCTTCGTGCAGGGGTGGAATCACCCCTCCACTTT.

The chain combines TRBV19 with TRBJ1-5, with D maybe TRBD1 (6 bases). Per germline, CDR1 LNHDA and CDR2 SQIVND (reference sequence). CDR3 length: 14 residues. V lost 2 bases, J lost 4 bases, and 9 bases lay in between. In DNA, the CDR3 is TGTGCCAGTAGTATACAGGGGCAGAATCAGCCCCAGCATTTT. Its protein product is CASSIQGQNQPQHF.

This clone has just one count. The rearrangement uses TRBV14 and TRBJ2-3; D is uncertain. Trimming removed 1 base at V and 2 bases at J, with 10 bases between. The CDR3 has 15 residues. Germline-derived CDR1 and CDR2 are SGHDN and FVKESK. The CDR3 loop reads CASSQVRTFTDTQYF. The CDR3 region has the DNA TGTGCCAGCAGCCAAGTCCGTACTTTCACAGATACGCAGTATTTT.

The CDR3 region is CASTPTEYYGYTF. Written as DNA, the CDR3 is TGTGCCAGTACCCCGACAGAATACTATGGCTACACCTTC. V usage is TRBV19 and J usage is TRBJ1-2, with D possibly being TRBD1 (5 bases). Between the trimmed V and J ends, which lost 7 bases and 3 bases, there was a span of 12 bases. Germline values: CDR1 LNHDA, CDR2 SQIVND (reference sequence). The CDR3 covers 13 residues.

The table lists this clone with a count of one. The V gene is TRBV29-1, the J gene TRBJ1-4, with a possible D match to TRBD1 (5 bases). CDR1 is SQVTM, CDR2 ANQGSEA, per germline. The V end lost 4 bases, the J end lost 8 bases, and 17 bases lay between the germline ends. CDR3 length: 14 amino acids. The CDR3 loop reads CSVVGEGLGEKLFF. In DNA form, the CDR3 reads TGCAGCGTTGTCGGGGAGGGGCTGGGAGAAAAACTGTTTTTT.

The J gene is TRBJ2-3, the V gene TRBV28; TRBD2 might be the D (5 bases). The CDR3 totals 15 residues. V was pared by 4 bases and J by 3 bases, with 14 bases between. Per germline, CDR1 MDHEN and CDR2 SYDVKM. CDR3 protein: CASSSGNRPTDTQYF. The CDR3 region has the DNA TGTGCCAGCAGTTCGGGGAACCGGCCAACAGATACGCAGTATTTT.

This clone was seen a handful of times. The gene calls are TRBV6-1 and TRBJ2-7, with TRBD1 as a possible D gene (5 bases). CDR3 length equals 15 residues. Looked up from germline, CDR1 is MNHNS and CDR2 is SASEGT. V dropped 1 base and J dropped 2 bases, with 12 bases sitting between them. The CDR3 DNA sequence: TGTGCCAGCAGTGAAGTGGGCAGGGCACCCTACGAGCAGTACTTC. It is translated as CASSEVGRAPYEQYF.

This sequence joins TRBV9 and TRBJ1-6; 8 bases match TRBD1. J was trimmed by 10 bases and V by 4 bases; bases with no gene match: 7. Looked up from germline, CDR1 is SGDLS and CDR2 is YYNGEE. The CDR3 covers 14 residues. CDR3 sequence (DNA): TGTGCCAGCAGCCCAGGACAGGGACGGTCACCCCTCCACTTT. Its protein product is CASSPGQGRSPLHF.

The rearrangement links TRBV7-9 to TRBJ1-6; tentatively, D is TRBD1 (5 bases). Trimming took off 4 bases at V and 7 bases at J, with 17 bases between the two ends. This CDR3 is built from 16 residues. The germline V gene has CDR1 SEHNR and CDR2 FQNEAQ (reference sequence). CDR3 amino acids: CASSSLAAGFNSPLHF. CDR3 nucleotide sequence: TGTGCCAGCAGCTCCCTCGCCGCAGGGTTCAATTCACCCCTCCACTTT. The full variable domain, completed using reference TRBV7-9 and TRBJ1-6, is DTGVSQNPRHKITKRGQNVTFRCDPISEHNRLYWYRQTLGQGPEFLTYFQNEAQLEKSRLLSDRFSAERPKGSFSTLEIQRTEQGDSAMYLCASSSLAAGFNSPLHFGNGTRLTVT.

The rearrangement links TRBV7-2 to TRBJ2-1; TRBD2 matches at 8 bases. Germline CDR1 and CDR2: SGHTA and FQGNSA. V shed 0 bases, J shed 4 bases, and the junction held 2 bases outside the gene matches. The CDR3 is made up of 15 amino acids. CDR3 in amino acids: CASSLATSEYNEQFF. The CDR3 DNA follows: TGTGCCAGCAGCTTAGCGACTAGCGAGTACAATGAGCAGTTCTTC.

The V and J genes are TRBV13 and TRBJ2-1; TRBD1 might be the D (6 bases). Germline loops: CDR1 PRHDT, CDR2 FYEKMQ (reference sequence). The CDR3 consists of 15 residues. Trimming removed 6 bases from V and 0 bases from J, with 12 bases in between. The CDR3 coding sequence is TGTGCCAGCAGTTCGTTAGGGGGCTCCTACAATGAGCAGTTCTTC. Translation: CASSSLGGSYNEQFF.